These 13 T cell receptor beta chains share one sample of origin, sequenced in a study of T cell changes during pregnancy in multiple sclerosis (dated by TCRdb to the late 2010s). Libraries came from the immunoSEQ multiplex PCR assay. The clones in this table, taken by TCRdb from immuneACCESS, are in-frame only. Not every clone is retained; where verified, under half of the shortfall comes from an unresolved V gene, and the cause of the rest is unknown. Present in this sample are 100,000 or so clones, 90% to 95% of which were seen just once. The ten largest account for over 0.7% of the sample. This specimen was peripheral blood, taken before pregnancy. All receptors come from a female donor with multiple sclerosis, enrolled in a pregnancy study.

The chain couples TRBV2 to TRBJ2-7; D gene unclear. The CDR3 consists of 12 residues. V gave up 6 bases and J gave up 2 bases, with 8 bases separating them. Germline V gene sequence: CDR1 SNHLY, CDR2 FYNNEI. The CDR3 spells CASRFTTYEQYF. CDR3 nucleotide sequence: TGTGCCAGCAGATTCACTACCTACGAGCAGTACTTC.

This chain joins TRBV9 and TRBJ2-2; no firm D call. Trimming cost V 5 bases and J 4 bases, with 18 bases left between them. This CDR3 spans 16 amino acids. Per the germline V gene, CDR1 is SGDLS and CDR2 is YYNGEE. The CDR3 here is CASSVLWADITGELFF. The CDR3 DNA follows: TGTGCCAGCAGTGTACTATGGGCAGATATCACCGGGGAGCTGTTTTTT.

This chain joins TRBV5-1 and TRBJ2-1; 16 bases are shared with TRBD2. This CDR3 spans 17 amino acids. The V gene's germline CDR1 is SGHRS and CDR2 YFSETQ. With 3 bases clipped from V and 7 bases from J, the junction kept 7 bases outside the gene matches. CDR3 residues: CASSSGLAGGARNEQFF. The CDR3 bases are TGCGCCAGCAGCTCGGGACTAGCGGGAGGGGCTCGGAATGAGCAGTTCTTC.

This chain joins TRBV4-1 and TRBJ2-1; D not resolved. Trimming took off 1 base at V and 0 bases at J, with 10 bases between the two ends. Germline-derived CDR1 and CDR2 are MGHRA and YSYEKL. The CDR3 is 16 amino acids. In DNA form, the CDR3 reads TGCGCCAGCAGCCAAGTCGACTTGATCTCCTACAATGAGCAGTTCTTC. Translation gives CASSQVDLISYNEQFF.

The rearrangement uses TRBV2 and TRBJ2-6; D not certain. The CDR3 totals 15 residues. CDR1 and CDR2 (germline): SNHLY, FYNNEI. The V and J ends lost 3 bases and 0 bases respectively, with 6 bases between them. The DNA for the CDR3 is TGTGCCAGCAGTGACAGTGGCTCTGGGGCCAACGTCCTGACTTTC. This codes for CASSDSGSGANVLTF. The whole variable domain, remainder taken from reference TRBV2 and TRBJ2-6, is EPEVTQTPSHQVTQMGQEVILRCVPISNHLYFYWYRQILGQKVEFLVSFYNNEISEKSEIFDDQFSVERPDGSNFTLKIRSTKLEDSAMYFCASSDSGSGANVLTFGAGSRLTVL.

The chain links TRBV9 to TRBJ2-2, with D tentatively TRBD1 (5 bases). This CDR3 contains 14 residues. V lost 2 bases, J lost 8 bases, and 13 bases lay in between. Germline V lookup: CDR1 SGDLS, CDR2 YYNGEE. The CDR3: CASSVGGRAGELFF. In DNA form, the CDR3 reads TGTGCCAGCAGCGTGGGTGGCAGGGCGGGGGAGCTGTTTTTT.

J is TRBJ2-7 and V is TRBV4-3; 12 nucleotides line up with TRBD2. Germline V gene lookup returns CDR1 LGHNA and CDR2 YSLEER. After removal of 4 bases from V and 0 bases from J, the junction contained 4 bases not matched to a gene. This CDR3 contains 16 residues. The CDR3, as DNA: TGCGCCAGCAGCCCCCGACTAGCGGGAGCCTCCTACGAGCAGTACTTC. It is translated as CASSPRLAGASYEQYF.

The chain couples TRBV2 to TRBJ2-5, with unresolved D. This CDR3 has 16 residues. V was shortened by 0 bases and J by 1 base, with 12 bases between the two germline ends. Germline CDR1 reads SNHLY; CDR2 reads FYNNEI. Here the CDR3 DNA reads TGTGCCAGCAGTGAAGCGCTTATTAGCCCCCAAGAGACCCAGTACTTC. Its translation is CASSEALISPQETQYF.

CDR3 amino acids: CAWSSYTGELFF. The CDR3 DNA sequence: TGTGCCTGGAGTTCCTACACCGGGGAGCTGTTTTTT. The chain carries TRBV30 and TRBJ2-2; D unclear. V lost 2 bases to trimming and J lost 3 bases, with 4 bases between them. The germline CDR1 and CDR2 sequences are GTSNPN and SVGIG (reference sequence). The CDR3 loop spans 12 amino acids.

The chain recombines TRBV2 with TRBJ2-7, with D perhaps TRBD2 (5 bases). CDR3 length: 13 amino acids. Looked up from germline, CDR1 is SNHLY and CDR2 is FYNNEI. V lost 5 bases, J lost 4 bases, and 12 bases lay in between. This CDR3 is CASSSLRRYEQYF. Here the CDR3 DNA reads TGTGCCAGCAGTTCGTTGAGGAGGTACGAGCAGTACTTC. The full variable domain, in which reference TRBV2 and TRBJ2-7 provide the parts outside the CDR3, is EPEVTQTPSHQVTQMGQEVILRCVPISNHLYFYWYRQILGQKVEFLVSFYNNEISEKSEIFDDQFSVERPDGSNFTLKIRSTKLEDSAMYFCASSSLRRYEQYFGPGTRLTVT.

This clone has a single count. The J gene is TRBJ2-3, the V gene TRBV5-1; D call uncertain. Germline CDR1 SGHRS, CDR2 YFSETQ. The V gene lost 4 bases and the J gene lost 1 base, with 7 bases spanning the gap. The CDR3 runs to 13 residues. The chain's CDR3 is CASSTTGTDTQYF. The CDR3, as DNA: TGCGCCAGCAGCACGACTGGCACAGATACGCAGTATTTT.

The V call is TRBV29-1, the J call TRBJ1-1; 9 nucleotides line up with TRBD1. The V and J ends lost 6 bases and 5 bases, in that order; junction bases with no gene match: 1. CDR1 and CDR2 from the germline V gene are SQVTM and ANQGSEA. This CDR3 has 11 amino acids. In DNA, the CDR3 is TGCAGCGTGACAGGGGGAACTGAAGCTTTCTTT. Translation gives CSVTGGTEAFF.

V gene TRBV11-2 combines with J gene TRBJ2-2, with TRBD2 as a possible D gene (5 bases). Trimming pared 5 bases from V and 5 bases from J, leaving 15 bases between. The CDR3 has 15 residues. Germline assignment: CDR1 SGHAT and CDR2 FQNNGV. The CDR3 loop reads CASSRGLALTGELFF. The CDR3 region has the DNA TGTGCCAGCAGCCGAGGGCTAGCCCTAACCGGGGAGCTGTTTTTT.